This TCR beta chain was sequenced in a study of neurological immune-mediated disorders (dated by TCRdb to the late 2010s). Looking at the study overall: The study compared peripheral blood TCR-beta repertoires of HTLV-I-associated myelopathy (HAM/TSP) patients, multiple sclerosis patients and healthy controls using UMI-based sequencing. The 95 to 120 TCR-beta libraries included longitudinal samples, technical triplicates and paired sorted CD4+ and CD8+ T-cell subsets alongside PBMC samples. The cohort was made up of 60 to 75 subjects, consisting of 14 HAM/TSP patients, approximately 35 multiple sclerosis patients and 20 healthy controls. What the research found in general, with its limitations: TCR clonal expansion was highest in HAM/TSP patients and lowest in MS patients, with MS patients falling below even healthy controls. Expanded clones from different subjects shared no identical CDR3 amino acid sequences, which suggests that TCR-beta repertoires were private in all groups.

cDNA was synthesized by template-switch 5'RACE using a primer carrying a 10-nucleotide random unique molecular identifier by which each TCR transcript was tagged. Each sequencing run produced over 160 million TCR-beta sequences covering 15-18 subjects. Total RNA was extracted with the RNeasy kit. The KAPA Real-time Library Amplification kit was used to amplify TCR-beta VDJ regions with primers for the TCR constant region and the 5'RACE anchor. A first PCR added sample indexes and Illumina adaptors, and a second PCR then raised library yield. After Ampure bead purification, the TCR product of roughly 650 bp was size-selected on a 2% E-gel SizeSelection system. Library quality was checked on a Bioanalyzer, concentration was measured with Qubit, and libraries were quantified with the Kapa Library Quantification kit before pooling. Libraries were sequenced paired-end 2 x 150 bp on an Illumina HiSeq 2500. To increase sequence diversity, roughly 24-32% phiX was spiked into each library pool. The original methods were these. Quality-filtered reads were processed with the UMI-based MiGEC pipeline, and over 90% of raw TCR sequences were removed by the MiGEC pipeline during error correction. VDJ genes were aligned to IMGT germline references, and each clonotype was defined by a unique CDR3 amino acid sequence together with V-J genes. VDJtools evaluated clonal expansion, Shannon diversity and CDR3 relatedness (CalcPairwiseDistances, ClusterSamples); CLCbio workbench built phylogenetic trees. Clones with at least 8 unique UMIs were defined as expanded, with this threshold being based on coefficient-of-variation modelling across technical triplicates. TCRdb cleaned the public reads at Q25 with fastp, built clones with MiXCR and kept in-frame beta chains. Rows merge per CDR3 protein into single entries with the most common DNA and genes. TCRdb's processing, not the study's, gives the V and J calls here. Recorded for this sample are 75,000 to 85,000 distinct CDR3 sequences; roughly 15% of them occurred a single time. Of the sample, approximately 15% is held by the ten largest clones.

The healthy controls were volunteers from a blood bank in Maryland, USA. Unsorted PBMC libraries were generated from 2 million PBMCs stored in RNAlater at -80 °C until RNA extraction. PBMCs were separated from peripheral blood using Ficoll-Hypaque density gradient centrifugation and then cryopreserved in liquid nitrogen. Notes on this clonotype: What antigen it recognizes has not been identified. No clone much larger than this one lies a single base away; base qualities are absent.

Reading the germline V gene gives CDR1 MNHEY and CDR2 SVGAGI. V was cut back by 5 bases and J by 5 bases, leaving a gap of 18 bases between them. The CDR3, cysteine through phenylalanine, is 16 amino acids long. The retained sequence is limited to the CDR3, 48 bases, with the frame set at the first base. This TCR was sampled from a middle-aged woman in good health. The sequencing sample was made of PBMCs. The chain joins TRBV6-5 to TRBJ2-2, with the D segment possibly TRBD1 or TRBD2, each aligning over 5 bases. The sequenced DNA: TGTGCCAGCAGTCCTCCGGGACCCCTGACGACCGGGGAGCTGTTTTTT. Its protein reads: CASSPPGPLTTGELFF.